The 7 T cell receptor beta chains reported below all come from one sample, sequenced in a study of shared clonotypes between healthy human individuals. Produced via immunoSEQ multiplex PCR; TCRdb's table is partial and in-frame only. The sample lists roughly 2,000,000 clones; roughly 95% were seen once. Naive CD8 cells were CD45RO-negative, positively selected for CCR7, excluding terminally differentiated effector memory CD45RA+ cells. Sequenced material: naive CD8+ T cells sorted from blood. The receptors derive from a man aged 18 to 29 in good health.

On this clone itself: Additional DNA sequences in this sample encode the identical CDR3. The chain links TRBV27 to TRBJ1-5; 8 bases align to TRBD1. This CDR3 has 15 amino acids. Trimming took 3 bases from V and 4 from J; bases not matched to a gene: 5. Per germline, CDR1 MNHEY and CDR2 SMNVEV (reference sequence). The CDR3 loop reads CASSLSGGGNQPQHF. CDR3 in DNA: TGTGCCAGCAGTTTGTCAGGGGGCGGGAATCAGCCCCAGCATTTT.

To note about this clone: Other DNA sequences in the sample encode the same CDR3. The CDR3 DNA is TGTGCCAGCAGTTACTCCAACGCCTATGGCTACACCTTC. This sequence encodes CASSYSNAYGYTF. The V call is TRBV6-5, the J call TRBJ1-2; D unclear. Germline-derived CDR1 and CDR2 are MNHEY and SVGAGI. The CDR3 is 13 amino acids. V was cut by 0 bases and J by 4 bases, with 6 bases left in between.

The chain has TRBV6-5 and TRBJ1-2; 7 bases are shared with TRBD1. This CDR3 is 13 amino acids long. Germline CDR1 reads MNHEY; CDR2 reads SVGAGI. Trimming took 6 bases from V and 6 from J; bases not matched to a gene: 7. CDR3: CASSPGTDDGYTF. The CDR3 DNA reads as TGTGCCAGCAGCCCCGGGACAGATGATGGCTACACCTTC.

Comment on this clone: Other DNA sequences within the sample encode an identical CDR3. The chain links TRBV11-2 to TRBJ1-1; 8 bases align to TRBD1. The junction had 0 bases not matched to a gene; V was cut back by 1 base and J by 5 bases. CDR1 SGHAT and CDR2 FQNNGV come from the germline V gene. CDR3 length: 13 residues. The CDR3 here is CASSLGQGTEAFF. The CDR3 DNA reads TGTGCCAGCAGCTTAGGACAGGGGACTGAAGCTTTCTTT.

The V and J genes are TRBV5-6 and TRBJ2-7, with 7 bases identical to TRBD1. The trim removed 0 bases at V and 3 bases at J, leaving 3 bases unmatched. CDR3 size: 14 residues. The V gene's germline CDR1 is SGHDT and CDR2 YYEEEE. The CDR3 nucleotides read TGTGCCAGCAGCTTGGTCAGGGGGAACTACGAGCAGTACTTC. Amino acid sequence: CASSLVRGNYEQYF.

The V and J genes are TRBV6-5 and TRBJ1-4, with unresolved D. Between the trimmed V and J ends, which lost 0 bases and 6 bases, there was a span of 14 bases. Germline CDR1 and CDR2: MNHEY and SVGAGI. The CDR3 sequence is 16 residues long. The CDR3 region has the DNA TGTGCCAGCAGTTACTCAGAGGCAGCCGAATATGAAAAACTGTTTTTT. This gives the protein CASSYSEAAEYEKLFF.

V and J are TRBV25-1 and TRBJ1-1, with TRBD1 identical over 7 bases. The V gene end was trimmed by 8 bases and the J gene end by 4 bases; junction bases not matched to a gene: 7. CDR3 length equals 13 residues. CDR1 MGHDK and CDR2 SYGVNS come from the germline V gene. The CDR3 DNA follows: TGTGCCAGCCCCGACAGGGCGGGCACTGAAGCTTTCTTT. Protein: CASPDRAGTEAFF.